What follows describes a single T cell receptor beta chain. Antigen: not known. Measured with immunoSEQ multiplex PCR; TCRdb has only the in-frame clones, and not every one. Counted here are some 130,000 clones, 70% to 90% occurring once; the ten biggest clones make up more than 5.5%. Second doses at about 4 or about 12 weeks were pooled. Germline CDR1 and CDR2: LGHDT and YNNKEL (reference sequence). This CDR3 is 14 amino acids long. The V gene lost 4 bases and the J gene lost 10 bases, with 14 bases spanning the gap. This record comes from a study of T cell responses to AZD1222 COVID-19 vaccine. The study's findings and limits: Just a handful of people given AZD1222 tested seropositive at baseline. In the spike-specific TCR repertoire, nearly half reportedly target unmutated variant regions.

This TCR was recovered from an adult who received the AZD1222 COVID-19 vaccine. The starting material was peripheral blood, obtained 28 days after the second AZD1222 dose. The chain has TRBV3-1 (or the pseudogene TRBV3-2) and TRBJ1-6; the D gene is possibly TRBD1 (5 bases). For the CDR3, the DNA is TGTGCCAGCAGCCGGGGGGGTAAAGACTCACCCCTCCACTTT. Translated: CASSRGGKDSPLHF.